The entry below describes one TCR beta chain. Its recognized antigen is unknown. Qualities for individual bases were not recorded, and no much larger clone is one base off. A single peripheral blood draw of around 0.11 L on average was collected from each donor into heparinised tubes. Naive, central memory, regulatory and stem cell-like memory CD4+ T cells were sorted on a BD FACSAria II using a panel including CD45RO, CCR7, CD25, CD127, CD95 and CD27. Every sorted population had a purity above 95%. PBMCs were separated immediately by Lymphoprep density gradient centrifugation and were stained directly, without being cultured. So that batch effects would be minimized, each experiment stained and sorted samples in pairs, pairing one healthy donor with one patient. V and J lose 4 bases and 3 bases, and a span of 14 bases separates them. Including cysteine and phenylalanine, the CDR3 has 15 amino acids. This entry keeps only the CDR3 DNA: 45 bases, framed from base 1. The germline V gene (reference sequence) specifies SGHNT as CDR1 and YYREEE as CDR2.

The data were obtained in a study of beta chain features in type 1 diabetes (dated by TCRdb to 2017 to 2018). In the study overall: No differences in mean age, gender distribution, total cell number or subset yield were found between patients and healthy donors. A total of about 110 million sorted cells were examined across all samples, and the number of cells per subset was strongly correlated with RNA yield. In the study, TCRB repertoires of sorted circulating CD4+ T cell subsets from recently diagnosed type 1 diabetes patients were compared with those of matched healthy donors. Regulatory and stem cell-like memory subsets were obtained from only 8 patients and roughly eight healthy donors, while naive and central memory subsets were obtained from all 28 donors.

The High Capacity cDNA Reverse Transcription Kit was used to reverse transcribe all of the isolated RNA, meaning that expressed TCRB transcripts were what got sequenced. Naive, central memory and regulatory T cell samples underwent deep immunoSEQ sequencing, averaging about 3.57 million total reads per sample. Sorted cells were lysed in RLT buffer, and RNA was extracted using DNase-treated RNeasy Micro or Mini kits according to cell number. Each cell subset was processed separately to prevent cross-contamination, with patient and healthy donor samples processed together. The immunoSEQ multiplex PCR was used to amplify TCRB sequences from cDNA, yielding 87-bp fragments that span the CDR3 region. Amplicons were sequenced on the Illumina HiSeq platform. Per the authors' processing: PCR bias was computationally corrected using synthetic template baselines, reads within Hamming distance 2 were collapsed, and singletons that could not be merged were discarded. Reads were aligned against IMGT to assign V, D and J genes, CDR3 length and insertions or deletions at six rearrangement sites. Within each subset, clonotype counts were normalized to the number of sorted cells before true diversity and Gini coefficients were calculated with the tcR R package. The overlap coefficient, calculated on TCRB nucleotide sequences, was used to measure repertoire sharing. Out-of-frame TCRB sequences from naive cells were analyzed to stand in for the pre-selection repertoire. What TCRdb holds here is the immuneACCESS table cut down to in-frame rearrangements. Part of the clones is not present; checked against another copy, under half of the missing clones reflect an unresolved V gene, and the others are unexplained. V and J calls plus clone size are reproduced from that table; the DNA served to infer D and trimming. The sample contains fewer than 650,000 clones, roughly a sixth of them found a single time. 0.09% to 0.095% of the sample is taken by the ten largest.

Broader findings and caveats from the paper: A moderate but significant shortening of TCRB CDR3 length was observed in type 1 diabetes patients in all four CD4+ subsets. Patients with type 1 diabetes made fewer insertions and deleted more nucleotides at VDJ recombination sites, implying thymic rearrangement abnormalities. Because small numbers of individuals were included in the HLA sub-analyses, any influence of HLA type on TCRB rearrangement was left unresolved. PCR may preferentially amplify shorter templates, but because patient and control samples were amplified and corrected together, any resulting skew would affect both groups equally. The naive, central memory and regulatory TCRB repertoires appeared to resemble one another more closely among patients than among healthy donors. Because cDNA was sequenced instead of genomic DNA, activated cells with high expression could be over-represented, although the groups did not differ in activation or CD3 levels.

The sequencing input was naive CD4+ T cells from blood. Explained via the paper, the cell subset or site label denotes: true naive CD4+ T cells. The V and J genes are TRBV5-4 and TRBJ2-1; the D gene is possibly TRBD2, with 5 bases matching. The receptor was isolated from a man aged 18 to 35 in good health. In nucleotide form, the sequence is TGTGCCAGCAGCCTAGCTACGGGCTACTACAATGAGCAGTTCTTC. Translated, it gives CASSLATGYYNEQFF.